This T cell receptor (beta chain) was sequenced in a study of cytomegalovirus exposure and HLA in healthy donors. Broader study findings: Per published accounts, TCR beta sequences correctly predicted the HLA-A and HLA-B alleles of most subjects. An assumption of roughly uniform sequencing depth across donors underlay the presence/absence analyses. In a later analysis, a genetic analysis reported fewer productive-TCR N-insertions in an Asian-associated ancestry cluster than the cohort average.

Note on this clone: Its target is not known.

Primers for the PCR totalled 60 Vbeta and 13 Jbeta. Sequenced by immunoSEQ multiplex PCR; TCRdb stores in-frame clones only, minus some. Among 180,000 or so clones listed, about four fifths were seen once. The sequence came from a woman aged 25 to 45 in good health and CMV-seronegative. Sequenced: PBMCs.

CDR3 sequence: CASSLIPTTYEQYF. CDR3 nucleotides: TGTGCCAGCAGCTTAATTCCGACAACCTACGAGCAGTACTTC. The chain links TRBV7-3 to TRBJ2-7; D gene unclear. The germline CDR1 and CDR2 sequences are SGHTA and FQGTGA. The CDR3 contains 14 residues. Trimming cost V 1 base and J 2 bases, with 9 bases left between them. The complete variable domain, with remaining parts taken from reference TRBV7-3 and TRBJ2-7, reads GAGVSQTPSNKVTEKGKYVELRCDPISGHTALYWYRQSLGQGPEFLIYFQGTGAADDSGLPNDRFFAVRPEGSVSTLKIQRTERGDSAVYLCASSLIPTTYEQYFGPGTRLTVT.